These 9 T cell receptor beta chains share one sample of origin, sequenced in a study of persistence of HIV-infected CD4 T cells (dated by TCRdb to about 2020). Read against the paper, the sample's treatment or condition label means: suppressive antiretroviral therapy. A pool of overlapping 15-mer peptides from HIV-1 Gag, at 1 ug per peptide per mL, was used to stimulate the cells. CD4+ T cells that responded were sorted based on upregulation of both CD40 ligand and CD69. These TCRs are of unknown antigen specificity. TCRbeta repertoires were sequenced from genomic DNA with the immunoSEQ hsTCRB assay version 4 in survey mode. Here the immuneACCESS table is served through TCRdb, limited to in-frame sequences with V and J called. Missing clones are a known gap in these copies; in checked studies unresolved V genes cover under half, and the rest lacks a known reason. The sample table lists about 20,000 clones, over 55% of them with a count of one. Under 2.5% of the sample is in the top ten clones.

Sample: CD4+ T cells sorted from PBMCs after 18-hour stimulation, taken from a patient who received antiretroviral therapy. The label giving this sample's cell subset or site can be read as: CD40L+CD69+ CD4 T cells responding to HIV-1 Gag peptides. The receptor set was obtained from an adult woman with HIV who was CMV-seropositive.

The chain uses TRBV6-5 and TRBJ2-7; 10 nucleotides match TRBD2. J lost 3 bases, V lost 6 bases, and 2 bases had no gene match. Germline assignment: CDR1 MNHEY and CDR2 SVGAGI. The CDR3 extends over 13 amino acids. The CDR3 DNA sequence: TGTGCCAGCAGATTAGCGGGGGGCTACGAGCAGTACTTC. Protein product: CASRLAGGYEQYF.

The table lists this clone with a few counts. The rearrangement uses TRBV6-5 and TRBJ1-2; no reliable D call. The CDR3 contains 13 residues. The ends were cut back, 6 bases at V and 2 bases at J, with 10 bases in the middle. The V gene's germline CDR1 is MNHEY and CDR2 SVGAGI. The CDR3 sequence is CASRPSQNYGYTF. The CDR3 region has the DNA TGTGCCAGCAGACCCTCGCAGAACTATGGCTACACCTTC.

CDR3 coding DNA: TGTGCCAGCAACGCCGGGACGCATGGCTACACCTTC. It yields the protein CASNAGTHGYTF. The chain is built from TRBV7-9 and TRBJ1-2; a weak D match, TRBD1 (5 bases). Germline lookup yields CDR1 SEHNR and CDR2 FQNEAQ (reference sequence). The CDR3 is made up of 12 amino acids. Trimming removed 7 bases from V and 6 bases from J, with 12 bases in between.

The V gene is TRBV5-6, the J gene TRBJ1-2, with TRBD1 matching over 9 bases. Losses at the gene ends were 4 bases for V and 6 bases for J; bases not matched to a gene: 7. Germline loops: CDR1 SGHDT, CDR2 YYEEEE. The CDR3 consists of 14 residues. The CDR3: CASSPWDRENGYTF. In DNA form, the CDR3 reads TGTGCCAGCAGCCCGTGGGACAGGGAAAATGGCTACACCTTC.

This clone has more than one count but fewer than ten. The chain links TRBV5-1 to TRBJ2-3; D tentatively reads TRBD1 or TRBD2 (5 bases each). V was clipped by 3 bases and J by 4 bases, with 18 bases between them. The CDR3 consists of 16 residues. The germline V gene has CDR1 SGHRS and CDR2 YFSETQ. The CDR3, as DNA: TGCGCCAGCAGCTCCTCCGGGACCCCAGGTGCAGATACGCAGTATTTT. Translated: CASSSSGTPGADTQYF.

Turning to this clone: An end of the junction differs from the germline gene, which may be a read error. J is TRBJ2-7 and V is TRBV5-1; D possibly corresponds to TRBD2 (5 bases). This CDR3 is 12 amino acids long. Germline values: CDR1 SGHRS, CDR2 YFSETQ. CDR3 residues: CASSLNGGSIIF. In DNA form, the CDR3 reads TGCGCCAGCAGCTTGAATGGCGGGTCGATCATTTTC.

CDR3 nucleotides: TGTGCCACCAGTGATTTAGCGGGGGGGCAATCGACGCAGTATTTT. Translating gives CATSDLAGGQSTQYF. This chain connects TRBV24-1 to TRBJ2-3; 10 bases agree with TRBD2. Germline CDR1 KGHDR, CDR2 SFDVKD. V lost 1 base and J lost 9; bases outside the gene matches: 6. The CDR3 consists of 15 residues.

This chain links TRBV30 with TRBJ2-2; 9 nucleotides align to TRBD2. This CDR3 contains 15 residues. Trimming took 0 bases from V and 7 from J; bases not matched to a gene: 6. Per germline, CDR1 GTSNPN and CDR2 SVGIG (reference sequence). The CDR3 is CAWSVGGGAVGELFF. CDR3 nucleotides: TGTGCCTGGAGTGTAGGCGGGGGGGCGGTCGGGGAGCTGTTTTTT.

The rearrangement uses TRBV5-5 and TRBJ1-4, with D possibly being TRBD1 (5 bases). The germline V and J ends were trimmed by 4 bases and 0 bases, with 13 bases remaining between them. Germline V gene data show CDR1 as SGHKS and CDR2 as YYEKEE (reference sequence). This CDR3 region has 16 residues. This CDR3 is CASSPYRQPTNEKLFF. The CDR3 nucleotides read TGTGCCAGCAGCCCGTATCGACAGCCAACTAATGAAAAACTGTTTTTT.